The 7 T cell receptor beta chains given below trace back to one sample, sequenced in a study of shared clonotypes between healthy human individuals. Sequencing was performed with immunoSEQ multiplex PCR; in TCRdb, only in-frame clones are kept and a portion is missing. There are 1,500,000 or so clones in the sample; about 98.5% occur only once, and roughly 0.35% lies in the top ten. Sequencing used naive CD4+ T cells sorted from blood. Stated subset: CD45RA+ positively selected. The receptor source for this set is a man aged 25-40 years in good health.

J is TRBJ2-5 and V is TRBV4-1; perhaps TRBD1 as D (5 bases). Germline CDR1 is MGHRA and CDR2 is YSYEKL. The length of the CDR3 is 15 residues. V lost 0 bases, J lost 4 bases, and 12 bases lay in between. In DNA, the CDR3 is TGCGCCAGCAGCCAAGATTTCGCCAGGGCAGAGACCCAGTACTTC. Translation gives CASSQDFARAETQYF.

In regard to this clone: Other DNA variants within this sample encode the same CDR3. The rearrangement uses TRBV5-4 and TRBJ2-5, with 12 bases that match TRBD2. Germline V lookup: CDR1 SGHNT, CDR2 YYREEE (reference sequence). Trimming cost V 1 base and J 5 bases; bases outside gene matches: 3. The CDR3 is 15 amino acids. The CDR3 loop reads CASSLPLAGGETQYF. In DNA form, the CDR3 reads TGTGCCAGCAGCTTGCCGCTAGCGGGAGGGGAGACCCAGTACTTC.

This sequence joins TRBV29-1 and TRBJ1-1, with unresolved D. Germline CDR1 reads SQVTM; CDR2 reads ANQGSEA. The CDR3 spans 11 residues. V was shortened by 6 bases and J by 2 bases, with 7 bases between the two germline ends. As DNA, the CDR3 is TGCAGCGTGCTTGAAAACACTGAAGCTTTCTTT. Its protein is CSVLENTEAFF.

V gene TRBV4-2 combines with J gene TRBJ2-2; unclear D gene. V was pared by 4 bases and J by 8 bases, with 14 bases between. Germline values: CDR1 LGHNA, CDR2 YNFKEQ. The CDR3 has 14 amino acids. CDR3 in amino acids: CASSPLLSDGELFF. The CDR3 DNA follows: TGTGCCAGCAGCCCCCTCCTTTCGGATGGGGAGCTGTTTTTT.

The rearrangement links TRBV7-9 to TRBJ2-2; 7 nucleotides match TRBD1. CDR3 length: 16 residues. The trim removed 4 bases at V and 4 bases at J, leaving 9 bases unmatched. CDR1 and CDR2 (germline): SEHNR, FQNEAQ (reference sequence). CDR3 bases: TGTGCCAGCAGCTCATCGGCAGGGGGACCCACCGGGGAGCTGTTTTTT. As protein: CASSSSAGGPTGELFF.

The gene calls are TRBV11-2 and TRBJ1-2, with 9 bases lining up with TRBD1. The CDR3 runs to 14 residues. Germline V gene sequence: CDR1 SGHAT, CDR2 FQNNGV. Losses at the gene ends were 1 base for V and 12 bases for J; bases not matched to a gene: 9. As DNA, the CDR3 is TGTGCCAGCAGCTTAGGATTACGGACAGGGGAGAACACCTTC. Its translation: CASSLGLRTGENTF.

This chain connects TRBV5-1 to TRBJ1-1, with 8 positions matching TRBD1. From germline, CDR1 is SGHRS and CDR2 YFSETQ. The CDR3 contains 15 residues. V lost 4 bases and J lost 2; bases outside the gene matches: 7. DNA for the CDR3: TGCGCCAGCAGCCCTCGGGACAGGCGCAACACTGAAGCTTTCTTT. It encodes CASSPRDRRNTEAFF. The full variable domain, rest sourced from reference TRBV5-1 and TRBJ1-1, is KAGVTQTPRYLIKTRGQQVTLSCSPISGHRSVSWYQQTPGQGLQFLFEYFSETQRNKGNFPGRFSGRQFSNSRSEMNVSTLELGDSALYLCASSPRDRRNTEAFFGQGTRLTVV.